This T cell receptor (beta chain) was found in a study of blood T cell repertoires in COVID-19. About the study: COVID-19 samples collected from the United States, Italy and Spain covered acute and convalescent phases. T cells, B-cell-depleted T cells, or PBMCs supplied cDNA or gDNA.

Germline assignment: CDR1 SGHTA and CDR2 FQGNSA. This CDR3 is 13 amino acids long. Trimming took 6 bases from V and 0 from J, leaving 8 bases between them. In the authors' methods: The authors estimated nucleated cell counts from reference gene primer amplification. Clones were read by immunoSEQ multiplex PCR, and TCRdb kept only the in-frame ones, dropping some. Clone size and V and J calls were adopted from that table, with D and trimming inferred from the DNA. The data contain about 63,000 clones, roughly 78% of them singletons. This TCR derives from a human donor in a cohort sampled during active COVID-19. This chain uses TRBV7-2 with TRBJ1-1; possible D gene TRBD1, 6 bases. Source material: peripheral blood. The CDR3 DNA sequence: TGTGCCAGCAGAAGGACAGTGAACACTGAAGCTTTCTTT. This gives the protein CASRRTVNTEAFF.